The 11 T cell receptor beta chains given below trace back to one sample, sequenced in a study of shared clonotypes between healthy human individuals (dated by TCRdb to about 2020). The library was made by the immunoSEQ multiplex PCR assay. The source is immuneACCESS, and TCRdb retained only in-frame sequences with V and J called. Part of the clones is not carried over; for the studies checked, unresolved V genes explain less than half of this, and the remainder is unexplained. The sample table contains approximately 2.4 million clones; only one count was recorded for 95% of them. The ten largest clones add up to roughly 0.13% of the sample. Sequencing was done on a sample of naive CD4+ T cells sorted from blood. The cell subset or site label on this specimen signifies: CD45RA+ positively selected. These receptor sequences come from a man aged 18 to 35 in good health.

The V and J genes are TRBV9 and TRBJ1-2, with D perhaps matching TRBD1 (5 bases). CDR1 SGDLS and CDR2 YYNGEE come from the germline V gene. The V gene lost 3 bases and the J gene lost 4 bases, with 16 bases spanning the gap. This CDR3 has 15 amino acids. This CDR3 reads CASSGGTGPSYGYTF. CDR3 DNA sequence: TGTGCCAGCAGCGGAGGGACCGGTCCCTCCTATGGCTACACCTTC.

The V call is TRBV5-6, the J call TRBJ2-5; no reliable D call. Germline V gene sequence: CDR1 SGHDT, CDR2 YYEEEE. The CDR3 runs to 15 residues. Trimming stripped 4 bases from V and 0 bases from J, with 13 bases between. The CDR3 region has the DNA TGTGCCAGCAGCCTGAGCTGGGAATACCAAGAGACCCAGTACTTC. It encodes CASSLSWEYQETQYF.

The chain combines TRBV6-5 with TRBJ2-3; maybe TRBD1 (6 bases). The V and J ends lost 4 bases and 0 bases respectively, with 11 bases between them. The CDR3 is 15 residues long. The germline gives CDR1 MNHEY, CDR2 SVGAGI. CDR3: CASSLRTASTDTQYF. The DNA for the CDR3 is TGTGCCAGCAGTTTACGGACAGCTAGCACAGATACGCAGTATTTT.

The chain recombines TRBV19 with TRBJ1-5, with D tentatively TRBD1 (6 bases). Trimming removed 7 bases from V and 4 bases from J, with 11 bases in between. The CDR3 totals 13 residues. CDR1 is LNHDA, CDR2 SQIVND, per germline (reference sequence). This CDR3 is CASKRTENQPQHF. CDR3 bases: TGTGCCAGTAAGCGGACAGAAAATCAGCCCCAGCATTTT. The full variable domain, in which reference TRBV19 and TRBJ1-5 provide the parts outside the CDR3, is DGGITQSPKYLFRKEGQNVTLSCEQNLNHDAMYWYRQDPGQGLRLIYYSQIVNDFQKGDIAEGYSVSREKKESFPLTVTSAQKNPTAFYLCASKRTENQPQHFGDGTRLSIL.

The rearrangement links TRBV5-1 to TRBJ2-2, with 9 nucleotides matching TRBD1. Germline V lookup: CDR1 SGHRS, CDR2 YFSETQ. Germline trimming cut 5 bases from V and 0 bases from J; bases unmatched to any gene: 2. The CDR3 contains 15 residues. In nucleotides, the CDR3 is TGCGCCAGCAGTAGGGACAGGGCGAACACCGGGGAGCTGTTTTTT. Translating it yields CASSRDRANTGELFF.

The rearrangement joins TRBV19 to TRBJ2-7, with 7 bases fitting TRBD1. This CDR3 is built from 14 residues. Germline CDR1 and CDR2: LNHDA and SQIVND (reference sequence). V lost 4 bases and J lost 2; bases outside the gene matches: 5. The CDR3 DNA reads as TGTGCCAGTAGTAGACGACAGGGTACCTACGAGCAGTACTTC. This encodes CASSRRQGTYEQYF.

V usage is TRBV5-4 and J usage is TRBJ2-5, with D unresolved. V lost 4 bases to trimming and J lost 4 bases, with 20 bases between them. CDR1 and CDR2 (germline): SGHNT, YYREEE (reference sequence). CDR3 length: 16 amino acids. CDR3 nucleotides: TGTGCCAGCAGCCTTGACCCACAGATTTTAAGAGAGACCCAGTACTTC. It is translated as CASSLDPQILRETQYF.

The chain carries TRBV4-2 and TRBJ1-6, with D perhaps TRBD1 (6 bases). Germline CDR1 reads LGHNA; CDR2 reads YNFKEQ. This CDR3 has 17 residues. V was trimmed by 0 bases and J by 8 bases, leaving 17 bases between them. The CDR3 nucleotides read TGTGCCAGCAGCCAAGATTACGGTGGAAGGGGGGATTCACCCCTCCACTTT. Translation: CASSQDYGGRGDSPLHF.

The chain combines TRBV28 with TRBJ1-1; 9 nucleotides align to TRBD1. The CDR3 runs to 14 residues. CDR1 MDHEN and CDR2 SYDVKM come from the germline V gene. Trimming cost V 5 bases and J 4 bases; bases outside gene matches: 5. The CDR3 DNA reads TGTGCCAGCAGTACGTACAGGGGGCCCACTGAAGCTTTCTTT. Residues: CASSTYRGPTEAFF.

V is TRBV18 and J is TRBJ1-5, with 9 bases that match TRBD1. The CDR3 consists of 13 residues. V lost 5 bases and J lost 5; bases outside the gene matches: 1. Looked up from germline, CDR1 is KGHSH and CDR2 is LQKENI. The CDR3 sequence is CASSWDRDQPQHF. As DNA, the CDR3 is TGTGCCAGCTCATGGGACAGGGATCAGCCCCAGCATTTT.

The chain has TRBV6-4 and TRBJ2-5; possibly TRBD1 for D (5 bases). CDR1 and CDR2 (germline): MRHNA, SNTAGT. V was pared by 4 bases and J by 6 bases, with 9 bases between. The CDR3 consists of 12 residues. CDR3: CASSGSGKTQYF. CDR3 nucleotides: TGTGCCAGCAGTGGCTCAGGGAAGACCCAGTACTTC.